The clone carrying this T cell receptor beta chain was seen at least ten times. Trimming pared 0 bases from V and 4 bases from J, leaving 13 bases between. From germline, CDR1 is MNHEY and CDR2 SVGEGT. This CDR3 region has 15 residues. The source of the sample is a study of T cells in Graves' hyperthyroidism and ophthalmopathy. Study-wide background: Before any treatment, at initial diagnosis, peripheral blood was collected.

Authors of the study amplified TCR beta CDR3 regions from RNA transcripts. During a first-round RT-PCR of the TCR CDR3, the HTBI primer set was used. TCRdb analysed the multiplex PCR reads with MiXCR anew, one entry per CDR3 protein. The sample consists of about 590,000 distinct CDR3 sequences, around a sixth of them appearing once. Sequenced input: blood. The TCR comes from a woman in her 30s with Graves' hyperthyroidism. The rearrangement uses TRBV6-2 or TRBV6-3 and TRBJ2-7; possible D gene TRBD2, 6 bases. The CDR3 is CASSYSTGSLYEQYF. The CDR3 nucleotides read TGTGCCAGCAGTTACTCTACCGGGAGTCTGTACGAGCAGTACTTC.